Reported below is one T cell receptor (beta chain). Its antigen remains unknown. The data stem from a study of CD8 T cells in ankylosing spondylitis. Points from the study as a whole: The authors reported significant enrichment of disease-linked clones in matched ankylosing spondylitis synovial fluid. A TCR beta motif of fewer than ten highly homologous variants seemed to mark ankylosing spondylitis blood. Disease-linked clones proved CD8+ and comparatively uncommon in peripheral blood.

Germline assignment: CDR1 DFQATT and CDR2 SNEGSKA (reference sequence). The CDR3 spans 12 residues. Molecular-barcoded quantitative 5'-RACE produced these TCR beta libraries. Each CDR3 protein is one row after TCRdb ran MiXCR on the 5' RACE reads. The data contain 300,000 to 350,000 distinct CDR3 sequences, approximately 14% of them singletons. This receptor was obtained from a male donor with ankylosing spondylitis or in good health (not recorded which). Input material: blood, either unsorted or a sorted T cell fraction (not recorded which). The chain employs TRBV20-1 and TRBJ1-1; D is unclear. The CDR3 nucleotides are TGCAGCTGCCTCGACGCGAACACTGAAGCTTTCTTT. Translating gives CSCLDANTEAFF.